This is a list of T cell receptor beta chains from one sample in a study of human T cells and chemical hapten exposure. Via MiXCR, TCRdb re-called the RACE reads, giving one row per CDR3 protein. The table includes about 78,000 distinct CDR3 sequences, 8.5% to 9% detected once. The specimen comprised whole blood, sampled in connection with sensitization to the hapten diphenylcyclopropenone (DPC). Receptors originate from a woman aged 45-65 years with alopecia areata. Some clones in this sample may be carry-over from other donors' samples. Each CDR3 is given with its conserved first and last residue. Fields, in order: J gene, clone size, D gene, V gene, CDR3 DNA, CDR3 protein. The D gene is left open where the match is weak. Rows give clone size only sometimes, using once, few, many, or a class for an expanded clone.

j_gene: TRBJ2-7
abundance: -
d_gene: -
v_gene: TRBV7-8
CDR3nt: TGTGCCAGCAGCCCGGACACGACCTACGAGCAGTACTTC
CDR3aa: CASSPDTTYEQYF

j_gene: TRBJ2-7
abundance: many
d_gene: TRBD2
v_gene: TRBV12-3/TRBV12-4
CDR3nt: TGTGCCAGCAGTCCCCTTATAGCGGGAGTGTCCTACGAGCAGTACTTC
CDR3aa: CASSPLIAGVSYEQYF

j_gene: TRBJ1-3
abundance: many
d_gene: -
v_gene: TRBV7-2
CDR3nt: TGTGCCAGCAGCCCGGGACATCGGGGAGCTGGAAACACCATATATTTT
CDR3aa: CASSPGHRGAGNTIYF

j_gene: TRBJ2-2
abundance: -
d_gene: -
v_gene: TRBV7-8
CDR3nt: TGTGCCAGCAGCTTACCCTTCCTGGAAACCGGGGAGCTGTTTTTT
CDR3aa: CASSLPFLETGELFF

j_gene: TRBJ2-1
abundance: -
d_gene: TRBD1
v_gene: TRBV5-6
CDR3nt: TGTGCCAGCGTCGAGTATTTGCTCGGGGGGACAGGGTACAATGAGCAGTTCTTC
CDR3aa: CASVEYLLGGTGYNEQFF

j_gene: TRBJ2-2
abundance: few
d_gene: -
v_gene: TRBV29-1
CDR3nt: TGCAGCGTTCAGAACACCGGGGAGCTGTTTTTT
CDR3aa: CSVQNTGELFF

j_gene: TRBJ2-7
abundance: few
d_gene: TRBD2
v_gene: TRBV20-1
CDR3nt: TGCAGTGCTGCCTCGGCTTCGACTAGAAGCGGGAAGCCATACGAGCAGTACTTC
CDR3aa: CSAASASTRSGKPYEQYF

j_gene: TRBJ2-3
abundance: few
d_gene: TRBD1
v_gene: TRBV20-1
CDR3nt: TGCAGTGCTAGGGGCCGCCCGACAGGGGCTCATAGCACAGATACGCAGTATTTT
CDR3aa: CSARGRPTGAHSTDTQYF

j_gene: TRBJ1-2
abundance: -
d_gene: TRBD1
v_gene: TRBV7-2
CDR3nt: TGTGCCAGCAGCACGGGACAGGGGGAGGTCGGCTACACCTTC
CDR3aa: CASSTGQGEVGYTF

j_gene: TRBJ1-1
abundance: many
d_gene: TRBD1
v_gene: TRBV20-1
CDR3nt: TGCAGTGTTTCGCAGGGGGCGCGGGAAGCTTTCTTT
CDR3aa: CSVSQGAREAFF

j_gene: TRBJ1-2
abundance: few
d_gene: -
v_gene: TRBV28
CDR3nt: TGTGCCAGCGTCCCGTGGCAGCTCGATTCAGATGGCTACACCTTC
CDR3aa: CASVPWQLDSDGYTF

j_gene: TRBJ1-1
abundance: -
d_gene: -
v_gene: TRBV19
CDR3nt: TGTGCCAGCACTCTCCGGAGAGAGAGGAACACTGAAGCTTTCTTT
CDR3aa: CASTLRRERNTEAFF

j_gene: TRBJ1-6
abundance: few
d_gene: -
v_gene: TRBV7-9
CDR3nt: TGTGCCAGCAGGGCCGGGGGGAATTCACCCCTCCACTTT
CDR3aa: CASRAGGNSPLHF

j_gene: TRBJ2-2
abundance: -
d_gene: TRBD2
v_gene: TRBV29-1
CDR3nt: TGCAGCGTTGGTGGGAGGGGAGGCGCCGGGGAGCTGTTTTTT
CDR3aa: CSVGGRGGAGELFF

j_gene: TRBJ2-1
abundance: many
d_gene: -
v_gene: TRBV10-1
CDR3nt: TGCGCCAGCAGTGACTGGGGTATCTCCTACAATGAGCAGTTCTTC
CDR3aa: CASSDWGISYNEQFF

j_gene: TRBJ2-7
abundance: -
d_gene: -
v_gene: TRBV3-1
CDR3nt: TGTGCCAGCAGCCAAGAAGTTTCCCGGCAGTACTTC
CDR3aa: CASSQEVSRQYF

j_gene: TRBJ1-5
abundance: -
d_gene: -
v_gene: TRBV5-1
CDR3nt: TGCGCCAGCAGCTTGTATCCCCAGGGTAGCAATCAGCCCCAGCATTTT
CDR3aa: CASSLYPQGSNQPQHF

j_gene: TRBJ2-5
abundance: -
d_gene: TRBD1
v_gene: TRBV28
CDR3nt: TGTGCCAGCAGTGCCTGGGGTCAGGGGGCTGGAGAGACCCAGTACTTC
CDR3aa: CASSAWGQGAGETQYF

j_gene: TRBJ2-1
abundance: -
d_gene: TRBD2
v_gene: TRBV7-2
CDR3nt: TGTGCCAGCAGCACCGACAGCGGGGGGAAAAGGGAGCAGTTCTTC
CDR3aa: CASSTDSGGKREQFF

j_gene: TRBJ1-1
abundance: many
d_gene: -
v_gene: TRBV18
CDR3nt: TGTGCCAGCTCACCGCAGAACACTGAAGCTTTCTTT
CDR3aa: CASSPQNTEAFF

j_gene: TRBJ2-6
abundance: many
d_gene: -
v_gene: TRBV10-3
CDR3nt: TGTGCCATCAGTGAGAGCTCTGGGGCCAACGTCCTGACTTTC
CDR3aa: CAISESSGANVLTF

j_gene: TRBJ1-2
abundance: many
d_gene: -
v_gene: TRBV29-1
CDR3nt: TGCAGCGTTGGAGGGGGAGACGTGTGGGGCTACACCTTC
CDR3aa: CSVGGGDVWGYTF

j_gene: TRBJ1-4
abundance: many
d_gene: -
v_gene: TRBV5-1
CDR3nt: TGCGCCAGCAGCCTGGGGACTGAAAAACTGTTTTTT
CDR3aa: CASSLGTEKLFF

j_gene: TRBJ2-2
abundance: -
d_gene: -
v_gene: TRBV25-1
CDR3nt: TGTGCCAGCAGTAGGCGGGCGGGCACCGGGGAGCTGTTTTTT
CDR3aa: CASSRRAGTGELFF

j_gene: TRBJ2-1
abundance: few
d_gene: -
v_gene: TRBV12-3/TRBV12-4
CDR3nt: TGTGCCAGCAGTTTTCCGGGCAATGAGCAGTTCTTC
CDR3aa: CASSFPGNEQFF

j_gene: TRBJ2-2
abundance: -
d_gene: TRBD2
v_gene: TRBV7-8
CDR3nt: TGTGCCAGCAGCTTAGCTGGGACTAGCGGGGGTCCTGACACCGGGGAGCTGTTTTTT
CDR3aa: CASSLAGTSGGPDTGELFF

j_gene: TRBJ2-5
abundance: many
d_gene: -
v_gene: TRBV28
CDR3nt: TGTGCCAGCACCCTACCAGGGGTTTCAGAGACCCAGTACTTC
CDR3aa: CASTLPGVSETQYF

j_gene: TRBJ2-2
abundance: many
d_gene: -
v_gene: TRBV11-3
CDR3nt: TGTGCCAGCAGCTCGAGAGAGAGCAACACCGGGGAGCTGTTTTTT
CDR3aa: CASSSRESNTGELFF

j_gene: TRBJ1-1
abundance: many
d_gene: -
v_gene: TRBV25-1
CDR3nt: TGTGCCAGCAGTGAAGAACTGGGCTTGAACACTGAAGCTTTCTTT
CDR3aa: CASSEELGLNTEAFF

j_gene: TRBJ2-5
abundance: -
d_gene: -
v_gene: TRBV5-1
CDR3nt: TGCGCCAGCAGCTCCCACATAATAGGAGAGACCCAGTACTTC
CDR3aa: CASSSHIIGETQYF

j_gene: TRBJ2-2
abundance: few
d_gene: -
v_gene: TRBV5-1
CDR3nt: TGCGCCAGCAGCCGAACTCTAATATCCGGAACAGCCAACACCGGGGAGCTGTTTTTT
CDR3aa: CASSRTLISGTANTGELFF

j_gene: TRBJ1-6
abundance: many
d_gene: -
v_gene: TRBV27
CDR3nt: TGTGCCAGCAGTTTAGGAGCGAATTCACCCCTCCACTTT
CDR3aa: CASSLGANSPLHF

j_gene: TRBJ2-2
abundance: few
d_gene: -
v_gene: TRBV29-1
CDR3nt: TGCAGCGTTGAAGCCCGAACAGGGCTTGCCACCGGGGAGCTGTTTTTT
CDR3aa: CSVEARTGLATGELFF

j_gene: TRBJ2-1
abundance: few
d_gene: TRBD1
v_gene: TRBV2
CDR3nt: TGTGCCAGCAGTGAAGTCCGGGACAGTTGGGTACACAATGAGCAGTTCTTC
CDR3aa: CASSEVRDSWVHNEQFF

j_gene: TRBJ2-3
abundance: -
d_gene: TRBD2
v_gene: TRBV29-1
CDR3nt: TGCAGCGTTGAGGGTGGCGGGGGGAGCACAGATACGCAGTATTTT
CDR3aa: CSVEGGGGSTDTQYF

j_gene: TRBJ1-1
abundance: few
d_gene: -
v_gene: TRBV6-5
CDR3nt: TGTGCCAGCAGTTACTCGGAGGTGGGGGGGGAAGCTTTCTTT
CDR3aa: CASSYSEVGGEAFF

j_gene: TRBJ1-1
abundance: few
d_gene: -
v_gene: TRBV29-1
CDR3nt: TGCAGCGTTGAAGCCGGGTCGGTCGGGGAAGCTTTCTTT
CDR3aa: CSVEAGSVGEAFF

j_gene: TRBJ1-1
abundance: -
d_gene: -
v_gene: TRBV3-1
CDR3nt: TGTGCCACGTCCGGGGAGAGGGGGACTGAAGCTTTCTTT
CDR3aa: CATSGERGTEAFF

j_gene: TRBJ1-1
abundance: few
d_gene: -
v_gene: TRBV18
CDR3nt: TGTGCCAGCTCACCACAACAGGTGTTGAACACTGAAGCTTTCTTT
CDR3aa: CASSPQQVLNTEAFF

j_gene: TRBJ2-2
abundance: few
d_gene: -
v_gene: TRBV6-1
CDR3nt: TGTGCCAGCGACCCAGGCGGTGGGGCCGGGGAGCTGTTTTTT
CDR3aa: CASDPGGGAGELFF

j_gene: TRBJ2-1
abundance: few
d_gene: -
v_gene: TRBV20-1
CDR3nt: TGCAGTGCTAGAAGGCTAGCTCCCAATGAGCAGTTCTTC
CDR3aa: CSARRLAPNEQFF

j_gene: TRBJ2-5
abundance: few
d_gene: -
v_gene: TRBV28
CDR3nt: TGTGCCAGCAGTTATAAGGAGTTAGGAGAGACCCAGTACTTC
CDR3aa: CASSYKELGETQYF